These 20 T cell receptor beta chains came from one sample sequenced in a study of T-cell reconstitution after alpha-beta-depleted transplantation in children. Molecular barcoding with unique molecular identifiers was used for the TCRbeta library. TCRdb re-derived calls from the PCR reads in MiXCR, one entry per CDR3 protein. The table has around 140,000 distinct CDR3 sequences, about 9% seen once. Sequencing used PBMCs, mostly from graft donor cells, obtained 180 days after TCRalphabeta/CD19-depleted stem cell transplant. The origin of the receptors is a female patient under 10 years old who had a stem cell transplant for congenital amegakaryocytic thrombocytopenia, so the T cells may come from the graft donor.

This clonotype was counted many times. The CDR3 sequence is CSVDEGALNYGYTF. The CDR3 nucleotides read TGCAGCGTTGATGAGGGGGCCCTTAACTATGGCTACACCTTC. The chain uses TRBV29-1 and TRBJ1-2; 7 bases are shared with TRBD1. Germline V gene sequence: CDR1 SQVTM, CDR2 ANQGSEA. This CDR3 is built from 14 residues. Trimming at V came to 3 bases and at J to 1 base, leaving 5 bases not matched to a gene.

This clonotype was detected a few times. The chain couples TRBV2 to TRBJ1-2, with D maybe TRBD1 (5 bases). CDR1 and CDR2 from the germline V gene are SNHLY and FYNNEI. This CDR3 spans 13 amino acids. V shed 1 base and J shed 4 bases, with 7 bases lying between them. CDR3 in DNA: TGTGCCAGCAGTGAAGACAGGCTCTATGGCTACACCTTC. It translates to CASSEDRLYGYTF. The complete variable domain, with remaining parts taken from reference TRBV2 and TRBJ1-2, reads EPEVTQTPSHQVTQMGQEVILRCVPISNHLYFYWYRQILGQKVEFLVSFYNNEISEKSEIFDDQFSVERPDGSNFTLKIRSTKLEDSAMYFCASSEDRLYGYTFGSGTRLTVV.

This clonotype was recorded a few times. This chain connects TRBV6-1 to TRBJ2-2, with TRBD2 matching over 7 bases. With V trimmed by 8 bases and J by 6 bases, 9 bases remained unmatched. The CDR3 consists of 14 residues. Germline V CDR1 and CDR2: MNHNS, SASEGT. In nucleotides, the CDR3 is TGTGCCAGCCGAAGGGCGGGGGATTCCGGGGAGCTGTTTTTT. Translating it yields CASRRAGDSGELFF.

The CDR3, as DNA: TGCAGTGCTAGACCCGTTTGGGAAGAGCAGTACTTC. As protein: CSARPVWEEQYF. This chain links TRBV20-1 with TRBJ2-7, with D unclear. The germline V gene encodes CDR1 DFQATT and CDR2 SNEGSKA (reference sequence). This CDR3 comprises 12 residues. V was shortened by 2 bases and J by 7 bases, with 12 bases between the two germline ends.

This clonotype occurred many times. This chain links TRBV7-8 with TRBJ2-4; 8 bases are a match to TRBD2. CDR3 length: 14 residues. Trimming at V came to 5 bases and at J to 8 bases, leaving 8 bases not matched to a gene. The germline CDR1 and CDR2 sequences are SGHVS and FQNEAQ. CDR3 sequence reads: CASSLLAAKDIQYF. The CDR3 DNA reads TGTGCCAGCAGCCTACTAGCGGCCAAGGACATTCAGTACTTC.

The J gene is TRBJ2-4, the V gene TRBV28; 7 bases are a match to TRBD2. The CDR3 runs 19 residues. Germline CDR1 and CDR2: MDHEN and SYDVKM. V shed 6 bases, J shed 1 base, and the junction held 18 bases outside the gene matches. The CDR3 here is CASSPILGGSIGAKNIQYF. In DNA, the CDR3 is TGTGCCAGCAGCCCAATTTTGGGGGGGAGTATTGGGGCCAAAAACATTCAGTACTTC.

Ten or more counts support this clonotype. The chain has TRBV7-8 and TRBJ1-5; 8 positions agree with TRBD1. The CDR3 has 14 residues. CDR1 SGHVS and CDR2 FQNEAQ come from the germline V gene. J was trimmed by 7 bases and V by 1 base; bases with no gene match: 3. The CDR3 region is CASSLEDREQPQHF. CDR3 nucleotides: TGTGCCAGCAGCTTAGAGGACAGGGAACAGCCCCAGCATTTT.

This clonotype showed up many times. J is TRBJ2-2 and V is TRBV5-1, with 7 bases lining up with TRBD2. The length of the CDR3 is 16 residues. In germline, CDR1 is SGHRS, CDR2 YFSETQ. V shed 4 bases, J shed 0 bases, and the junction held 6 bases outside the gene matches. Here the CDR3 reads CASSPLLAANTGELFF. CDR3 coding DNA: TGCGCCAGCAGCCCGTTGCTAGCGGCGAACACCGGGGAGCTGTTTTTT.

About this clonotype: One base away lies a much larger clone, so this may be a sequencing read error. The rearrangement links TRBV6-1 to TRBJ2-7, with TRBD1 as a possible D gene (6 bases). The CDR3 has 15 residues. Germline CDR1 reads MNHNS; CDR2 reads SASEGT. The CDR3 DNA reads TGTGCCAGCAGCAGAAACTCGCAACAGGGCTACAAGCAGTACTTC. Translated, it gives CASSRNSQQGYKQYF.

This clonotype was counted at least ten times. This rearrangement joins TRBV5-1 to TRBJ2-5, with 9 bases that match TRBD2. The germline V gene encodes CDR1 SGHRS and CDR2 YFSETQ. This CDR3 spans 16 amino acids. The ends lost 0 bases at V and 5 bases at J; junction bases unmatched: 8. The CDR3 protein is CASSLGSGRGSETQYF. CDR3 DNA sequence: TGCGCCAGCAGCTTGGGTAGCGGGAGAGGCTCGGAGACCCAGTACTTC.

This clonotype was counted only a few times. The chain recombines TRBV4-1 with TRBJ1-2; D remains ambiguous. CDR3 length: 15 amino acids. Germline CDR1 and CDR2: MGHRA and YSYEKL. V shed 4 bases and J shed 4 bases, with 16 bases lying between them. As DNA, the CDR3 is TGCGCCAGCAGCCGGCTCAGCAGCAAGTTCTATGGCTACACCTTC. This sequence encodes CASSRLSSKFYGYTF.

This chain uses TRBV5-4 with TRBJ1-2; D gene uncertain. CDR3 length: 13 residues. From germline, CDR1 is SGHNT and CDR2 YYREEE (reference sequence). Trimming removed 1 base at V and 4 bases at J, with 8 bases between. CDR3 sequence (DNA): TGTGCCAGCAGCTTGACGGGAGCCTATGGCTACACCTTC. As protein: CASSLTGAYGYTF.

This clonotype was observed a few times. The V and J genes are TRBV25-1 and TRBJ2-1, with 9 nucleotides matching TRBD2. With 1 base clipped from V and 4 bases from J, the junction kept 5 bases outside the gene matches. This CDR3 has 16 amino acids. Germline values: CDR1 MGHDK, CDR2 SYGVNS. As DNA, the CDR3 is TGTGCCAGCAGTGAATTGACTAGCGGCTTTTACAATGAGCAGTTCTTC. It codes for CASSELTSGFYNEQFF.

This clonotype occurred many times. J is TRBJ2-7 and V is TRBV6-5; D may match TRBD1 or TRBD2 (5 bases each). CDR1 and CDR2 (germline): MNHEY, SVGAGI. The CDR3 has 14 amino acids. Trimming removed 2 bases from V and 5 bases from J, with 13 bases in between. CDR3 nucleotide sequence: TGTGCCAGCAGTTACCGTGGGGGAGTCGACGAGCAGTACTTC. Translation: CASSYRGGVDEQYF.

This clonotype was recorded at least ten times. The chain uses TRBV5-1 and TRBJ2-1; D possibly corresponds to TRBD1 (6 bases). CDR1 is SGHRS and CDR2 is YFSETQ in the germline V gene. This CDR3 is 18 amino acids long. V was clipped by 3 bases and J by 0 bases, with 19 bases between them. This chain's CDR3 is CASSSTGTLTSSYNEQFF. The CDR3 DNA reads as TGCGCCAGCAGCTCGACCGGGACATTAACTAGCTCCTACAATGAGCAGTTCTTC.

The table lists this clonotype with many counts. V is TRBV7-9 and J is TRBJ2-5; possibly TRBD1 for D (6 bases). This CDR3 has 14 residues. In germline, CDR1 is SEHNR, CDR2 FQNEAQ (reference sequence). Trimming shortened V by 4 bases and J by 4 bases, and 13 bases separated the two germline ends. The CDR3 bases are TGTGCCAGCAGCTCCATGGGGACATCAGAGACCCAGTACTTC. Residues: CASSSMGTSETQYF.

This clonotype was detected ten times or more. This chain uses TRBV4-2 with TRBJ2-1; 7 bases map to TRBD1. The CDR3 covers 16 residues. V lost 4 bases and J lost 0; bases outside the gene matches: 6. Germline loops: CDR1 LGHNA, CDR2 YNFKEQ. DNA of the CDR3: TGTGCCAGCAGCCGAGTGACAGGGAGCTCCTACAATGAGCAGTTCTTC. This translates into CASSRVTGSSYNEQFF.

A remark on this clonotype: The germline gene is not matched at one end of the junction; a read error may be the cause. This chain links TRBV28 with TRBJ2-6, with 7 bases fitting TRBD1. The CDR3 totals 16 residues. The germline gives CDR1 MDHEN, CDR2 SYDVKM. CDR3 residues: CASSLDRSSGANGLTF. In nucleotides, the CDR3 is TGTGCCAGCAGTTTGGACAGGTCCTCTGGGGCCAACGGCCTGACTTTC.

Only a few counts were recorded for this clonotype. The chain carries TRBV7-9 and TRBJ1-4; D gene uncertain. Looked up from germline, CDR1 is SEHNR and CDR2 is FQNEAQ (reference sequence). Trimming cost V 8 bases and J 10 bases, with 17 bases left between them. The CDR3 has 13 amino acids. The CDR3 coding sequence is TGTGCCAGCTGTCGGGATGGTACTGGAAAACTGTTTTTT. Translation: CASCRDGTGKLFF.

Many counts were recorded for this clonotype. The chain recombines TRBV5-5 with TRBJ2-4, with 14 nucleotides matching TRBD2. This CDR3 comprises 16 residues. Germline trimming cut 0 bases from V and 7 bases from J; bases unmatched to any gene: 3. Germline V gene lookup returns CDR1 SGHKS and CDR2 YYEKEE (reference sequence). The CDR3 DNA follows: TGTGCCAGCAGCTTGGGACTAGCGGGAGGGCCGAACATTCAGTACTTC. It yields the protein CASSLGLAGGPNIQYF.